This paragraph covers one T cell receptor beta chain sequence. V shed 0 bases, J shed 3 bases, and the junction held 4 bases outside the gene matches. The length of the CDR3 is 16 residues. In germline, CDR1 is SGDLS, CDR2 YYNGEE. Deep-level sequencing, detecting one cell in 200,000, covered ex vivo memory CD4+. The repertoire was sequenced with immunoSEQ multiplex PCR; TCRdb's copy has only in-frame clones and lacks some. The repertoire includes about 29,000 clones, approximately 82% of them detected once, and around 1.7% sits in the top ten. These data originate in a study of human CD4 T cells and Enterobacteriaceae. All CD4+ cells other than CD45RA+CCR7+CD95- naive cells were sorted as memory, over 95% pure.

The source material was memory CD4+ T cells from blood. The receptor comes from a human donor in good health. J is TRBJ2-3 and V is TRBV9; TRBD2 aligns across 10 bases. The CDR3 DNA reads as TGTGCCAGCAGCGTAGGGACTAGCGGTTTGACAGATACGCAGTATTTT. Its protein product is CASSVGTSGLTDTQYF.